This TCR beta chain is drawn from a study of blood T cell repertoires in COVID-19. Study overall: Samples came from the United States, Italy and Spain, spanning acute and convalescent COVID-19.

In germline, CDR1 is SGHAT, CDR2 FQNNGV. V was clipped by 1 base and J by 3 bases, with 9 bases between them. The CDR3 extends over 14 amino acids. The assay was immunoSEQ multiplex PCR, and TCRdb's table has in-frame clones only and misses some. The table records about 130,000 clones, about 85% of them present only once. The genes are TRBV11-2 and TRBJ1-2; D not resolved. The specimen was peripheral blood. The receptor comes from a man in his fifties or sixties with acute or convalescent COVID-19. CDR3 nucleotide sequence: TGTGCCAGCAGCTTAGTAGTGGGCTACTATGGCTACACCTTC. Its protein is CASSLVVGYYGYTF.